This is a list of T cell receptor beta chains from one sample in a study of blood T cell repertoires in COVID-19. Assay used: immunoSEQ multiplex PCR; TCRdb lists only in-frame clones, some missing. This sample carries hundreds of thousands of clones, over 80% of them seen once, and the ten largest clones take more than 1.3%. The sequencing sample was made of peripheral blood. The receptors come from a woman aged 40 to 50 who had recovered from COVID-19. The CDR3 runs from the conserved cysteine through the conserved F or W. D genes are given only for firm matches. The size of a clone is reported for some rows only, either as once, few or many, or as a class for expanded clones.

. TRBJ1-5 TRBV2 . TGTGCCAGCAGTTTATACCCAGGGGCTTATAGCAATCAGCCCCAGCATTTT CASSLYPGAYSNQPQHF
few TRBJ1-1 TRBV2 . TGTGCCAGCAACAGGGAGAAGAACACTGAAGCTTTCTTT CASNREKNTEAFF
. TRBJ1-1 TRBV6-2/TRBV6-3 . TGTGCCAGCAGTTACGGCCAGGAAGCTTTCTTT CASSYGQEAFF
. TRBJ1-6 TRBV5-6 . TGTGCCAGCAGCTTAGGACAGCCCGTACCCCTCCACTTT CASSLGQPVPLHF
. TRBJ2-4 TRBV5-4 . TGTGCCAGCAGTTTTACAGGAGTGGGAAACATTCAGTACTTC CASSFTGVGNIQYF
. TRBJ1-4 TRBV6-5 . TGTGCCAGCAGGGATAGGGGGGGACACAAGAAAAAACTGTTTTTT CASRDRGGHKKKLFF
. TRBJ2-3 TRBV28 . TGTGCCAGCAGTTTCGTAGCTGGCACAGATACGCAGTATTTT CASSFVAGTDTQYF
once TRBJ2-5 TRBV5-4 . TGTGCCAGCAGCTTGGGGCCCCTCGAAGAGACCCAGTACTTC CASSLGPLEETQYF
. TRBJ2-4 TRBV5-8 . TGTGCCAGCAGCATGGACAGCTTAGCCAAAAACATTCAGTACTTC CASSMDSLAKNIQYF
once TRBJ2-2 TRBV9 TRBD2 TGTGCCAGCACCCACGCGTCGACTAGCGGGGATTCCACCGGGGAGCTGTTTTTT CASTHASTSGDSTGELFF
. TRBJ1-2 TRBV18 . TGTGCCAGCTCACCTCGGGAGGGGGACGGCTACACCTTC CASSPREGDGYTF
. TRBJ2-7 TRBV9 TRBD1 TGTGCCAGCAGCCCCGGGACAGGGAAAGGCTACGAGCAGTACTTC CASSPGTGKGYEQYF
. TRBJ2-5 TRBV7-9 TRBD1 TGTGCCAGCAGCCCAGCGGACAGGACCACGGGGACCCAGTACTTC CASSPADRTTGTQYF
once TRBJ2-1 TRBV14 . TGTGCCAGCAGCCAGAAACCGGGTCCCGGGAATGAGCAGTTCTTC CASSQKPGPGNEQFF
few TRBJ2-6 TRBV7-6 . TGTGCCAGCAGACGCGAACAGGTCTCTGGGGCCAACGTCCTGACTTTC CASRREQVSGANVLTF
. TRBJ2-7 TRBV5-4 TRBD2 TGTGCCAGCAGCTTGGGCGGGGGCTACGAGCAGTACTTC CASSLGGGYEQYF
. TRBJ1-1 TRBV4-1 TRBD1 TGCGCCAGCAGCGGGGACAGGTGGAACACTGAAGCTTTCTTT CASSGDRWNTEAFF
. TRBJ2-7 TRBV11-2 . TGTGCCAGCAGCTTAGATCGTAGTCCCTACGAGCAGTACTTC CASSLDRSPYEQYF
once TRBJ2-5 TRBV30 TRBD2 TGTGCCTGGGAAGGACTAGCGGGGGGGCTCGAGACCCAGTACTTC CAWEGLAGGLETQYF
. TRBJ2-3 TRBV6-4 . TGTGCCAGCAGTGACTCAGGAGGAGATACGCAGTATTTT CASSDSGGDTQYF